The clone carrying this TCR beta chain was seen a handful of times. No antigen is known for it. These data are taken from a study of T cell repertoires in cytomegalovirus infection. Overall study: Public TCR beta signatures provided an indication of both CMV infection and a matching HLA type. Study findings and constraints: Ex vivo, HLA-C-restricted CMV-specific TCR beta clonotypes prevailed over the rest of the response.

The length of the CDR3 is 13 residues. The V gene's germline CDR1 is SGHVS and CDR2 FNYEAQ. V was trimmed by 0 bases and J by 6 bases, leaving 8 bases between them. TCRdb recomputed calls from the reads with MiXCR, one row per CDR3 protein. The sample includes under 95,000 distinct CDR3 sequences, 40% to 50% of them seen just once. The chain couples TRBV7-6 to TRBJ1-1; D is unclear. This receptor was obtained from a human donor in good health (CMV status not recorded). Some clones in this sample may be carry-over from other donors' samples. Sequencing used CD8+ T cells from cultured PBMCs, obtained from culture after CMV antigen stimulation. CDR3 sequence: CASSLAGHPEAFF. The DNA for the CDR3 is TGTGCCAGCAGCTTAGCAGGGCATCCTGAAGCTTTCTTT.